These 21 T cell receptor beta chains share one sample of origin, sequenced in a study of T cell changes during pregnancy in multiple sclerosis. Produced via immunoSEQ multiplex PCR; TCRdb's table is partial and in-frame only. Of 35,000 to 45,000 clones in the sample, 91% are singletons; the top ten hold 0.45% to 0.55%. The sequencing here drew on CD4+ T cells from peripheral blood mononuclear cells, taken in the second trimester of pregnancy. The receptors stem from a female donor in good health, enrolled as a control in a pregnancy study.

CDR3 residues: CASSPPPTKVPLHF. As DNA, the CDR3 is TGTGCCAGCAGTCCTCCACCGACAAAGGTTCCCCTCCACTTT. The chain has TRBV2 and TRBJ1-6; D gene uncertain. The CDR3 contains 14 residues. Trimming took 5 bases from V and 13 from J, leaving 18 bases between them. In germline, CDR1 is SNHLY, CDR2 FYNNEI.

The chain carries TRBV7-2 and TRBJ2-1; 10 nucleotides line up with TRBD2. The CDR3 has 16 amino acids. Germline V CDR1 and CDR2: SGHTA, FQGNSA. J lost 3 bases, V lost 5 bases, and 7 bases had no gene match. The CDR3 here is CASSGILAGLYNEQFF. Here the CDR3 DNA reads TGTGCCAGCAGCGGAATACTAGCGGGACTCTACAATGAGCAGTTCTTC. Based on the CDR3 plus reference TRBV7-2 and TRBJ2-1, the full variable domain is GAGVSQSPSNKVTEKGKDVELRCDPISGHTALYWYRQSLGQGLEFLIYFQGNSAPDKSGLPSDRFSAERTGGSVSTLTIQRTQQEDSAVYLCASSGILAGLYNEQFFGPGTRLTVL.

This chain connects TRBV28 to TRBJ1-1; possibly TRBD1 for D (5 bases). This CDR3 has 13 residues. Trimming pared 2 bases from V and 7 bases from J, leaving 11 bases between. The germline gives CDR1 MDHEN, CDR2 SYDVKM. For the CDR3, the DNA is TGTGCCAGCAGTTTAGACAGCGACTTTGAAGCTTTCTTT. Residues: CASSLDSDFEAFF.

The chain recombines TRBV29-1 with TRBJ2-4; 7 positions match TRBD1. Looked up from germline, CDR1 is SQVTM and CDR2 is ANQGSEA. The CDR3 has 12 amino acids. V gave up 7 bases and J gave up 6 bases; unmatched junction bases: 6. Here the CDR3 reads CSAMTGPNIQYF. The DNA for the CDR3 is TGCAGCGCAATGACAGGGCCAAACATTCAGTACTTC.

The chain combines TRBV7-6 with TRBJ2-1; 11 bases are shared with TRBD2. Trimming removed 5 bases from V and 7 bases from J; junction bases left unmatched: 7. CDR1 is SGHVS and CDR2 is FNYEAQ in the germline V gene. The CDR3 length is 15 residues. The CDR3: CASSPTSGGWNEQFF. CDR3 nucleotide sequence: TGTGCCAGCAGCCCTACTAGCGGGGGTTGGAATGAGCAGTTCTTC.

The V call is TRBV10-3, the J call TRBJ1-2; D perhaps matches TRBD1 (5 bases). Germline CDR1 ENHRY, CDR2 SYGVKD. Trimming took 3 bases from V and 10 from J, leaving 9 bases between them. This CDR3 is 11 amino acids long. This CDR3 reads CAISDDRAYTF. The CDR3 nucleotides read TGTGCCATCAGTGATGACAGAGCCTACACCTTC.

The CDR3 bases are TGTGCCAGTAGTTCCCACCCAGGACTAGCGGGAGTAATCTACGAGCAGTACTTC. Its protein product is CASSSHPGLAGVIYEQYF. The chain uses TRBV19 and TRBJ2-7; 13 nucleotides match TRBD2. The CDR3 has 18 amino acids. Trimming cost V 5 bases and J 3 bases; bases outside gene matches: 13. The germline V gene encodes CDR1 LNHDA and CDR2 SQIVND (reference sequence).

The chain couples TRBV28 to TRBJ2-1, with TRBD1 identical over 8 bases. V was clipped by 5 bases and J by 3 bases; unmatched bases: 9. CDR1 and CDR2 (germline): MDHEN, SYDVKM. The CDR3 covers 16 residues. CDR3 amino acids: CASSPNRQGNYNEQFF. The CDR3 DNA reads TGTGCCAGCAGTCCAAACCGACAGGGGAACTACAATGAGCAGTTCTTC.

V usage is TRBV29-1 and J usage is TRBJ2-3; 14 bases match TRBD2. Germline trimming cut 5 bases from V and 5 bases from J; bases unmatched to any gene: 9. Germline V lookup: CDR1 SQVTM, CDR2 ANQGSEA. The CDR3 consists of 16 residues. DNA for the CDR3: TGCAGCGTTCGACTAGCGGGGGGGCAATTAGGAGATACGCAGTATTTT. Protein sequence: CSVRLAGGQLGDTQYF.

J is TRBJ2-5 and V is TRBV19, with 11 bases matching TRBD1. Germline V gene lookup returns CDR1 LNHDA and CDR2 SQIVND (reference sequence). V dropped 6 bases and J dropped 5; count of bases not matched to a gene: 5. The CDR3 consists of 14 residues. CDR3 in amino acids: CASSTGTGGETQYF. In DNA form, the CDR3 reads TGTGCCAGTAGCACCGGGACAGGGGGGGAGACCCAGTACTTC.

The genes are TRBV7-8 and TRBJ2-5, with D possibly TRBD2 on 5 matching bases. Looked up from germline, CDR1 is SGHVS and CDR2 is FQNEAQ. V was trimmed by 1 base and J by 5 bases, leaving 17 bases between them. The CDR3 has 16 residues. The CDR3 bases are TGTGCCAGCAGCTTAGGAGGGCAGACTTCTAGGGAGACCCAGTACTTC. Amino acid sequence: CASSLGGQTSRETQYF.

This chain connects TRBV13 to TRBJ2-3, with a weak D call TRBD1 (5 bases). The CDR3 runs 17 residues. Germline assignment: CDR1 PRHDT and CDR2 FYEKMQ (reference sequence). V was clipped by 4 bases and J by 0 bases, with 17 bases between them. This chain's CDR3 is CASSYRDSYSSTDTQYF. DNA for the CDR3: TGTGCCAGCAGCTATCGAGACAGTTACTCTAGCACAGATACGCAGTATTTT.

J is TRBJ2-2 and V is TRBV19; D is undetermined. Germline CDR1 LNHDA, CDR2 SQIVND (reference sequence). The V and J ends lost 6 bases and 7 bases respectively, with 18 bases between them. This CDR3 has 15 amino acids. CDR3 sequence: CASSLSRAVDGELFF. The CDR3 DNA reads TGTGCCAGTAGCCTCAGTCGCGCGGTGGACGGGGAGCTGTTTTTT.

In regard to this clone: The germline gene is not matched at one end of the junction; a read error may be the cause. The chain recombines TRBV5-4 with TRBJ2-1, with TRBD2 matching 7 bases. The CDR3 loop spans 15 amino acids. Germline V lookup: CDR1 SGHNT, CDR2 YYREEE (reference sequence). CDR3 region: CTSSPDPAGVNEQFF. DNA for the CDR3: TGTACCAGCAGTCCGGACCCGGCGGGGGTCAATGAGCAGTTCTTC. Variable domain in full (rest from reference TRBV5-4 and TRBJ2-1): ETGVTQSPTHLIKTRGQQVTLRCSSQSGHNTVSWYQQALGQGPQFIFQYYREEENGRGNFPPRFSGLQFPNYSSELNVNALELDDSALYLCTSSPDPAGVNEQFFGPGTRLTVL.

J is TRBJ1-5 and V is TRBV28, with D unresolved. The CDR3 sequence is 16 residues long. The V end was cut by 5 bases, the J end by 4 bases, with 18 bases between. Germline-derived CDR1 and CDR2 are MDHEN and SYDVKM. The CDR3 reads CASSSAERDRNQPQHF. In DNA form, the CDR3 reads TGTGCCAGCAGTAGTGCGGAACGGGATAGAAATCAGCCCCAGCATTTT.

The genes are TRBV13 and TRBJ2-2, with 12 bases matching TRBD2. This CDR3 spans 18 amino acids. The germline V gene encodes CDR1 PRHDT and CDR2 FYEKMQ (reference sequence). After removal of 4 bases from V and 0 bases from J, the junction contained 6 bases not matched to a gene. The DNA for the CDR3 is TGTGCCAGCAGCTCCTCACTAGCGGGGGGATCGAACACCGGGGAGCTGTTTTTT. Protein: CASSSSLAGGSNTGELFF.

The chain has TRBV2 and TRBJ1-1; the D gene is possibly TRBD1 (5 bases). This CDR3 is 14 amino acids long. V was shortened by 6 bases and J by 5 bases, with 16 bases between the two germline ends. Per the germline V gene, CDR1 is SNHLY and CDR2 is FYNNEI. The CDR3 protein is CASRAGHMGTEAFF. The CDR3 DNA sequence: TGTGCCAGCAGAGCCGGACACATGGGAACTGAAGCTTTCTTT.

J is TRBJ2-5 and V is TRBV18, with 8 positions matching TRBD1. Germline trimming cut 3 bases from V and 1 base from J; bases unmatched to any gene: 4. Germline V CDR1 and CDR2: KGHSH, LQKENI. The CDR3 sequence is 15 residues long. The CDR3 DNA sequence: TGTGCCAGCTCACCCGGGACAGGCCCCCAAGAGACCCAGTACTTC. Translation gives CASSPGTGPQETQYF.

The V and J genes are TRBV21-1 and TRBJ1-5; the DNA was not compared with TRBD1, the D call given in the table. TRBV21-1 is tagged as a pseudogene. This CDR3 is 16 amino acids long. The CDR3 loop reads CASSKEVRGDRGFSHF. The CDR3 region has the DNA TGTGCCAGCAGCAAAGAGGTAAGGGGAGACAGGGGGTTTTCGCATTTT.

The chain couples TRBV6-5 to TRBJ2-5; 9 nucleotides agree with TRBD1. Looked up from germline, CDR1 is MNHEY and CDR2 is SVGAGI. This CDR3 is 15 amino acids long. The trim removed 3 bases at V and 6 bases at J, leaving 8 bases unmatched. The CDR3 sequence: CASSYWGQGRQTQYF. The CDR3, as DNA: TGTGCCAGCAGTTATTGGGGACAGGGTCGGCAGACCCAGTACTTC.

The genes are TRBV28 and TRBJ2-5; D uncertain. V lost 8 bases and J lost 1, with 14 bases in between. Germline V gives CDR1 MDHEN, CDR2 SYDVKM. This CDR3 is built from 14 residues. CDR3 bases: TGTGCCAGCCGCTCTGGAGACCTCCAAGAGACCCAGTACTTC. Protein sequence: CASRSGDLQETQYF.